Below, 26 T cell receptor beta chains from the same sample are listed, as sequenced in a study of blood T cell repertoires in COVID-19. Method: immunoSEQ multiplex PCR; TCRdb's copy keeps in-frame clones and lacks some. This table has under 300,000 clones, about 87% appearing once. The specimen sequenced was PBMCs or T cells enriched from blood (not recorded which). The receptors originated from a woman aged 50 to 60 who had recovered from COVID-19.

This clone was seen a single time. The V and J genes are TRBV27 and TRBJ2-1, with 7 positions matching TRBD2. With V trimmed by 7 bases and J by 2 bases, 5 bases remained unmatched. The CDR3 totals 14 residues. CDR1 is MNHEY, CDR2 SMNVEV, per germline (reference sequence). The CDR3 nucleotides are TGTGCCAGCATGGAACTAGCGCCCTACAATGAGCAGTTCTTC. This encodes CASMELAPYNEQFF.

The chain links TRBV19 to TRBJ1-5, with 7 bases matching TRBD1. Germline CDR1 LNHDA, CDR2 SQIVND (reference sequence). The CDR3 length is 14 residues. J gave up 1 base and V 4 bases, and 1 base lay outside the gene matches. The CDR3 here is CASSRQGSNQPQHF. The CDR3 nucleotides are TGTGCCAGTAGTAGACAGGGAAGCAATCAGCCCCAGCATTTT. The full variable domain, rest sourced from reference TRBV19 and TRBJ1-5, is DGGITQSPKYLFRKEGQNVTLSCEQNLNHDAMYWYRQDPGQGLRLIYYSQIVNDFQKGDIAEGYSVSREKKESFPLTVTSAQKNPTAFYLCASSRQGSNQPQHFGDGTRLSIL.

The chain has TRBV10-2 and TRBJ1-1, with D possibly TRBD1 on 6 matching bases. CDR1 WSHSY and CDR2 SAAADI come from the germline V gene. Trimming took off 7 bases at V and 3 bases at J, with 15 bases between the two ends. The CDR3 covers 14 residues. This CDR3 is CASTPGGGDTEAFF. As DNA, the CDR3 is TGCGCCAGCACCCCGGGCGGGGGCGACACTGAAGCTTTCTTT.

This clone was observed a handful of times. The CDR3 region is CASSQVRVTEAFF. In DNA form, the CDR3 reads TGTGCCAGCAGCCAAGTCAGGGTGACTGAAGCTTTCTTT. V and J are TRBV4-2 and TRBJ1-1; D perhaps matches TRBD1 (5 bases). The CDR3 extends over 13 amino acids. V was pared by 1 base and J by 5 bases, with 8 bases between. Germline CDR1 reads LGHNA; CDR2 reads YNFKEQ.

Comment on this clone: This sample includes further DNA sequences coding for the same CDR3. The J gene is TRBJ1-4, the V gene TRBV6-5, with D uncertain. Germline V gene lookup returns CDR1 MNHEY and CDR2 SVGAGI. The CDR3 totals 15 residues. Trimming left V 0 bases short and J 3 bases short, with 8 bases between. Here the CDR3 DNA reads TGTGCCAGCAGTTACTCGTCCAGGTCTAATGAAAAACTGTTTTTT. Protein sequence: CASSYSSRSNEKLFF.

This sequence joins TRBV28 and TRBJ2-1; 8 bases align to TRBD1. This CDR3 contains 16 residues. CDR1 and CDR2 from the germline V gene are MDHEN and SYDVKM. The V segment lost 5 bases and the J segment 0 bases; nucleotides outside the gene matches: 6. CDR3 nucleotide sequence: TGTGCCAGCAGTCCGGGACAGGCGAGCTCCTACAATGAGCAGTTCTTC. This translates into CASSPGQASSYNEQFF.

This clone appeared once. The J gene is TRBJ2-7, the V gene TRBV23-1; D not certain. TRBV23-1 is treated as an ORF (open reading frame) with a function not yet certain. The length of the CDR3 is 14 residues. V lost 0 bases, J lost 2 bases, and 8 bases lay in between. The CDR3 DNA sequence: TGCGCCAGCAGTCAATCTCTGCTAGCCTACGAGCAGTACTTC. This codes for CASSQSLLAYEQYF.

The chain carries TRBV7-8 and TRBJ2-3; D may be TRBD2 (5 bases). The CDR3 is 14 amino acids. The germline CDR1 and CDR2 sequences are SGHVS and FQNEAQ. Deletions cut 4 bases from V and 7 bases from J, with 15 bases between. In DNA form, the CDR3 reads TGTGCCAGCAGCTACTTACTAGTTTCAAATACGCAGTATTTT. Protein product: CASSYLLVSNTQYF.

The rearrangement joins TRBV28 to TRBJ2-7; maybe TRBD2 (5 bases). In germline, CDR1 is MDHEN, CDR2 SYDVKM. The CDR3 loop spans 13 amino acids. V lost 5 bases and J lost 3, with 11 bases in between. For the CDR3, the DNA is TGTGCCAGCAGTCTAGCCACGGTCTACGAGCAGTACTTC. Amino acids: CASSLATVYEQYF.

The rearrangement uses TRBV30 and TRBJ2-3, with D possibly TRBD2 on 6 matching bases. Germline CDR1 and CDR2: GTSNPN and SVGIG (reference sequence). The CDR3 totals 15 residues. Trimming left V 0 bases short and J 4 bases short, with 14 bases between. This CDR3 reads CAWSVTLEGPDTQYF. The CDR3 DNA is TGTGCCTGGAGTGTAACCCTGGAGGGTCCAGATACGCAGTATTTT.

CDR3 sequence: CASSPGQFRGANVLTF. The CDR3 nucleotides read TGTGCCAGCAGCCCGGGACAGTTTCGTGGGGCCAACGTCCTGACTTTC. The rearrangement links TRBV7-2 to TRBJ2-6; 7 bases align to TRBD1. CDR1 is SGHTA and CDR2 is FQGNSA in the germline V gene. The CDR3 extends over 16 amino acids. J gave up 3 bases and V 5 bases, and 7 bases lay outside the gene matches. The entire variable domain, with the rest obtained from reference TRBV7-2 and TRBJ2-6, is as follows: GAGVSQSPSNKVTEKGKDVELRCDPISGHTALYWYRQSLGQGLEFLIYFQGNSAPDKSGLPSDRFSAERTGGSVSTLTIQRTQQEDSAVYLCASSPGQFRGANVLTFGAGSRLTVL.

The V gene is TRBV28, the J gene TRBJ1-4; 8 nucleotides align to TRBD1. Trimming at V came to 4 bases and at J to 5 bases, leaving 6 bases not matched to a gene. The CDR3 covers 15 residues. CDR1 and CDR2 (germline): MDHEN, SYDVKM. CDR3 sequence: CASSYPGQGNEKLFF. The CDR3 DNA sequence: TGTGCCAGCAGTTACCCCGGACAGGGAAATGAAAAACTGTTTTTT.

The V and J genes are TRBV9 and TRBJ2-1; 12 bases map to TRBD2. Germline lookup yields CDR1 SGDLS and CDR2 YYNGEE. This CDR3 comprises 17 residues. V was pared by 3 bases and J by 7 bases, with 11 bases of the junction left unmatched. CDR3 nucleotides: TGTGCCAGCAGCGCCCAGAAGACTAGCGGGAGTTGGAATGAGCAGTTCTTC. Protein sequence: CASSAQKTSGSWNEQFF.

V and J are TRBV11-2 and TRBJ2-1, with 12 positions matching TRBD2. The J segment lost 6 bases and the V segment lost 5 bases, leaving 17 bases of the junction unmatched. This CDR3 is built from 19 residues. Germline CDR1 is SGHAT and CDR2 is FQNNGV. The CDR3 DNA sequence: TGTGCCAGCAGCCTCCGACTAAGACTAGCGGGGGAGGTAGGCAATGAGCAGTTCTTC. This sequence encodes CASSLRLRLAGEVGNEQFF.

CDR3 in amino acids: CASSQRSLSPLLADSYNEQFF. The CDR3 region has the DNA TGTGCCAGCAGCCAACGTTCCTTATCCCCACTACTAGCGGACTCCTACAATGAGCAGTTCTTC. The chain has TRBV14 and TRBJ2-1, with TRBD2 identical over 8 bases. The CDR3 loop spans 21 amino acids. The V and J ends lost 2 bases and 0 bases, in that order; junction bases with no gene match: 18. CDR1 SGHDN and CDR2 FVKESK come from the germline V gene. Drawing the rest from reference TRBV14 and TRBJ2-1, the complete variable domain is EAGVTQFPSHSVIEKGQTVTLRCDPISGHDNLYWYRRVMGKEIKFLLHFVKESKQDESGMPNNRFLAERTGGTYSTLKVQPAELEDSGVYFCASSQRSLSPLLADSYNEQFFGPGTRLTVL.

V and J are TRBV7-2 and TRBJ1-1; D is possibly TRBD1 (6 bases). The CDR3 covers 15 residues. The germline CDR1 and CDR2 sequences are SGHTA and FQGNSA. V was trimmed by 4 bases and J by 1 base, leaving 13 bases between them. The CDR3, as DNA: TGTGCCAGCAGCTCACAGGGACGGTCGAACACTGAAGCTTTCTTT. This gives the protein CASSSQGRSNTEAFF.

The rearrangement joins TRBV5-1 to TRBJ2-3; 9 bases align to TRBD2. Germline lookup yields CDR1 SGHRS and CDR2 YFSETQ. CDR3 length: 15 residues. The J segment lost 1 base and the V segment lost 3 bases, leaving 3 bases of the junction unmatched. This CDR3 reads CASSSAGGGTDTQYF. CDR3 DNA: TGCGCCAGCAGCTCAGCGGGAGGTGGCACAGATACGCAGTATTTT.

The rearrangement joins TRBV7-9 to TRBJ2-2; TRBD2 agrees at 8 bases. This CDR3 contains 15 residues. Trimming at V came to 2 bases and at J to 5 bases, leaving 4 bases not matched to a gene. Germline V lookup: CDR1 SEHNR, CDR2 FQNEAQ (reference sequence). The CDR3 DNA sequence: TGTGCCAGCAGCTTATGGCTAGCGGGTACCGGGGAGCTGTTTTTT. It encodes CASSLWLAGTGELFF.

This rearrangement joins TRBV5-1 to TRBJ2-3, with TRBD2 matching 10 bases. Germline V gives CDR1 SGHRS, CDR2 YFSETQ. The V segment lost 10 bases and the J segment 0 bases; nucleotides outside the gene matches: 5. The CDR3 runs 14 residues. CDR3 coding DNA: TGCGCCGGAGGACTAGCGGAGAGCACAGATACGCAGTATTTT. It specifies CAGGLAESTDTQYF.

The chain carries TRBV9 and TRBJ2-1; tentative D call: TRBD1 (6 bases). CDR1 SGDLS and CDR2 YYNGEE come from the germline V gene. Trimming removed 1 base at V and 4 bases at J, with 9 bases between. The CDR3 spans 14 residues. The CDR3 loop reads CASSVWTDYNEQFF. The CDR3 nucleotides are TGTGCCAGCAGCGTATGGACAGATTACAATGAGCAGTTCTTC.

To note about this clone: The germline gene is not matched at one end of the junction; a read error may be the cause. This chain connects TRBV7-7 to TRBJ2-2; 7 bases are shared with TRBD1. Germline lookup yields CDR1 SSHAT and CDR2 FNYEAQ (reference sequence). The CDR3 runs to 16 residues. The CDR3 region is CASSLVAGGNTGELFF. The CDR3 DNA follows: TGTGCTAGCAGCTTAGTGGCAGGGGGGAACACCGGGGAGCTGTTTTTT.

The chain joins TRBV21-1 to TRBJ2-6; the table's D call, TRBD2, was not checked against the DNA. TRBV21-1 is classified as a pseudogene. The CDR3 consists of 15 residues. The CDR3 DNA sequence: TGTGCCAGACTACAAGGAGACTCTGGGGCCAACGTCCTGACTTTC. Translation gives CARLQGDSGANVLTF.

This clone showed up just once. The chain recombines TRBV11-1 with TRBJ1-4; no clear D gene. V was pared by 1 base and J by 8 bases, with 5 bases between. The CDR3 is 12 residues long. Germline V gene lookup returns CDR1 SGHAT and CDR2 FQDESV (reference sequence). The CDR3 is CASSLVSEKLFF. The CDR3 nucleotides are TGTGCCAGCAGCTTAGTATCCGAAAAACTGTTTTTT.

The rearrangement uses TRBV5-1 and TRBJ1-3, with D possibly matching TRBD1 (6 bases). V lost 0 bases and J lost 8, with 12 bases in between. This CDR3 has 14 residues. Germline CDR1 is SGHRS and CDR2 is YFSETQ. The CDR3 loop is CASSLDRAGDTIYF. The CDR3 DNA sequence: TGCGCCAGCAGCTTGGACAGGGCAGGGGACACCATATATTTT. The full variable domain, in which reference TRBV5-1 and TRBJ1-3 provide the parts outside the CDR3, is KAGVTQTPRYLIKTRGQQVTLSCSPISGHRSVSWYQQTPGQGLQFLFEYFSETQRNKGNFPGRFSGRQFSNSRSEMNVSTLELGDSALYLCASSLDRAGDTIYFGEGSWLTVV.

This clone showed up just once. The chain combines TRBV11-3 with TRBJ2-5; 8 positions agree with TRBD1. CDR3 length: 15 residues. CDR1 is SGHNT and CDR2 is YENEEA in the germline V gene. V was clipped by 5 bases and J by 0 bases; unmatched bases: 5. Here the CDR3 DNA reads TGTGCCAGCAGCACAGGGACAGGCTACCAAGAGACCCAGTACTTC. Translated, it gives CASSTGTGYQETQYF.

The rearrangement uses TRBV7-3 and TRBJ2-3, with 9 bases lining up with TRBD2. This CDR3 contains 17 residues. The V and J ends lost 5 bases and 3 bases, in that order; junction bases with no gene match: 12. Germline V CDR1 and CDR2: SGHTA, FQGTGA. The CDR3 nucleotides are TGTGCCAGCAGCCCCCAAGCGGGAGGACAACTAACAGATACGCAGTATTTT. As protein: CASSPQAGGQLTDTQYF.